These 11 T cell receptor beta chains were all obtained from the same sample, sequenced in a study of T cell repertoires in cytomegalovirus infection. No antigen has been assigned to these receptors. One entry per CDR3 protein results from TCRdb running MiXCR on the reads. Here the sample spans about 310,000 distinct CDR3 sequences, approximately 25% being singletons. This sample comprised cultured PBMCs, obtained from culture after CMV antigen stimulation. These receptors all stem from a human donor in good health (CMV status not recorded). Some clones in this sample may be carry-over from other donors' samples.

This clonotype has only a few counts. The V and J genes are TRBV6-6 and TRBJ2-7; D may be TRBD2 (5 bases). Between the trimmed V and J ends, which lost 2 bases and 4 bases, there was a span of 15 bases. This CDR3 spans 15 amino acids. Germline V gene sequence: CDR1 MNHNY, CDR2 SVGAGI (reference sequence). CDR3: CASSYESTGEYEQYV. CDR3 nucleotides: TGTGCCAGCAGTTACGAGTCTACCGGGGAATACGAGCAGTACGTC.

This clonotype was counted at least ten times. The chain uses TRBV7-8 and TRBJ2-5; D may be TRBD2 (8 bases). Germline CDR1 and CDR2: SGHVS and FQNEAQ. CDR3 size: 17 residues. V gave up 1 base and J gave up 5 bases, with 20 bases separating them. Here the CDR3 DNA reads TGTGCCAGCAGCTTAGGTCGCGGGGGGAGGGGGCCGGAGACCCAGTACTTC. The encoded protein is CASSLGRGGRGPETQYF. The variable domain in full, completed from reference TRBV7-8 and TRBJ2-5, reads GAGVSQSPRYKVAKRGQDVALRCDPISGHVSLFWYQQALGQGPEFLTYFQNEAQLDKSGLPSDRFFAERPEGSVSTLKIQRTQQEDSAVYLCASSLGRGGRGPETQYFGPGTRLLVL.

The rearrangement joins TRBV10-3 to TRBJ2-5, with TRBD2 as a possible D gene (5 bases). Trimming took 4 bases from V and 3 from J, leaving 6 bases between them. Per the germline V gene, CDR1 is ENHRY and CDR2 is SYGVKD. There are 12 residues in the CDR3. The DNA of the CDR3 is TGTGCCATCAGTGGGCGGGAAGAGACCCAGTACTTC. It translates to CAISGREETQYF.

This clonotype has a handful of counts. V and J are TRBV28 and TRBJ1-5, with D perhaps TRBD1 (6 bases). V lost 3 bases and J 4 bases, leaving 22 bases between the germline ends. Germline V gene sequence: CDR1 MDHEN, CDR2 SYDVKM. The CDR3 consists of 18 residues. The chain's CDR3 is CASSFGGRAWGRNQPQHF. CDR3 DNA sequence: TGTGCCAGCAGTTTTGGGGGCAGGGCATGGGGAAGGAATCAGCCCCAGCATTTT.

The sample holds a few counts of this clonotype. The chain joins TRBV10-3 to TRBJ2-7, with D perhaps assigned TRBD1 or TRBD2 (6 bases each). With 5 bases removed from V and 5 bases from J, the gap between germline ends came to 19 bases. CDR1 and CDR2 (germline): ENHRY, SYGVKD. The CDR3 has 15 amino acids. This CDR3 reads CAISLKGGLTDEQYF. CDR3 nucleotides: TGTGCCATCAGTTTAAAGGGGGGTCTCACGGACGAGCAGTACTTC.

The rearrangement uses TRBV6-2 or TRBV6-3 and TRBJ2-3; D not resolved. The CDR3 is made up of 15 amino acids. Trimming left V 0 bases short and J 6 bases short, with 13 bases between. Germline V gene sequence: CDR1 MNHEY, CDR2 SVGEGT. CDR3 protein: CASSYSPDSVDTQYF. CDR3 nucleotides: TGTGCCAGCAGTTACTCTCCTGATTCCGTCGATACGCAGTATTTT.

This clonotype has just a few counts. J is TRBJ2-1 and V is TRBV19; a weak D match, TRBD2 (5 bases). With 1 base removed from V and 8 bases from J, the gap between germline ends came to 12 bases. The CDR3 totals 14 residues. Germline values: CDR1 LNHDA, CDR2 SQIVND (reference sequence). The CDR3 region has the DNA TGTGCCAGTAGTATAGCGGGGAGTCAGGATGAGCAGTTCTTC. Protein sequence: CASSIAGSQDEQFF.

This clonotype appeared many times. The gene calls are TRBV7-8 and TRBJ2-3, with D hard to call. The CDR3 length is 15 residues. Germline CDR1 is SGHVS and CDR2 is FQNEAQ. The V gene lost 1 base and the J gene lost 4 bases, with 12 bases spanning the gap. CDR3 DNA: TGTGCCAGCAGCTTAGAGGGAACCTGGGCAGATACGCAGTATTTT. Its protein is CASSLEGTWADTQYF. Full variable domain (remainder filled in from reference TRBV7-8 and TRBJ2-3): GAGVSQSPRYKVAKRGQDVALRCDPISGHVSLFWYQQALGQGPEFLTYFQNEAQLDKSGLPSDRFFAERPEGSVSTLKIQRTQQEDSAVYLCASSLEGTWADTQYFGPGTRLTVL.

This chain connects TRBV6-5 to TRBJ2-1, with TRBD2 as a possible D gene (7 bases). Germline CDR1 reads MNHEY; CDR2 reads SVGAGI. CDR3 length: 13 amino acids. Trimming cost V 6 bases and J 10 bases, with 16 bases left between them. The CDR3 DNA reads as TGTGCCAGCAGAGGGAGGGACATTTCCGAGCAGTTCTTC. The encoded protein is CASRGRDISEQFF.

This chain uses TRBV6-6 with TRBJ1-1, with 8 nucleotides matching TRBD1. This CDR3 is built from 15 residues. J gave up 4 bases and V 6 bases, and 10 bases lay outside the gene matches. In germline, CDR1 is MNHNY, CDR2 SVGAGI (reference sequence). DNA for the CDR3: TGTGCCAGCAGGAACGTACAGGGGGGGATCACTGAAGCTTTCTTT. It codes for CASRNVQGGITEAFF.

This clonotype was found a few times. The chain employs TRBV11-3 and TRBJ1-1; a weak D match, TRBD1 (5 bases). Trimming took off 5 bases at V and 2 bases at J, with 12 bases between the two ends. CDR3 length equals 14 residues. CDR1 is SGHNT and CDR2 is YENEEA in the germline V gene. In nucleotides, the CDR3 is TGTGCCAGCAGCAGCATAGGGGCTAACACTGAAGCTTTCTTT. This translates into CASSSIGANTEAFF.